This is a list of T cell receptor beta chains from one sample in a study of early T cells in non-severe SARS-CoV-2 infection. TCRdb re-derived calls from the 5' RACE reads in MiXCR, one entry per CDR3 protein. The data show about 56,000 distinct CDR3 sequences, 10% seen once. The sequencing input was whole blood. The receptors were sampled from an adult who was a healthcare worker with PCR-confirmed SARS-CoV-2 infection or an uninfected control (not recorded which). Each CDR3 is given with its conserved first and last residue. A D gene is named only where the DNA matches it firmly. The size of a clone is reported for some rows only, either as once, few or many, or as a class for expanded clones.

TRBV7-2,TRBJ1-2,NA,NA,CASSFQGLGGYTF,TGTGCCAGCAGCTTTCAGGGGCTTGGTGGCTACACCTTC
TRBV18,TRBJ1-3,many,NA,CASSPGAGRSAGNTIYF,TGTGCCAGCTCACCAGGGGCAGGGAGAAGTGCTGGAAACACCATATATTTT
TRBV5-4,TRBJ1-6,NA,TRBD1,CASSQGGSDNSPLHF,TGTGCCAGCAGCCAGGGGGGTTCGGATAATTCACCCCTCCACTTT
TRBV6-5,TRBJ2-3,many,NA,CATQGPGVSDTQYF,TGTGCCACGCAGGGACCAGGAGTATCTGATACGCAGTATTTT
TRBV18,TRBJ1-1,many,NA,CASSPPKGGMNTEAFF,TGTGCCAGCTCACCACCTAAGGGAGGGATGAACACTGAAGCTTTCTTT
TRBV9,TRBJ2-2,NA,NA,CASSVARQGSTGELFF,TGTGCCAGCAGCGTAGCTCGGCAGGGGAGCACCGGGGAGCTGTTTTTT
TRBV5-6,TRBJ2-1,few,NA,CASSWVAGKTYNEQFF,TGTGCCAGCAGCTGGGTGGCAGGGAAAACCTACAATGAGCAGTTCTTC
TRBV7-8,TRBJ1-2,NA,TRBD1,CASSLAWTGGYTF,TGTGCCAGCAGCTTAGCCTGGACAGGCGGCTACACCTTC
TRBV6-5,TRBJ2-3,NA,NA,CASSYLPYKRTDTQYF,TGTGCCAGCAGTTACTTGCCCTATAAGCGCACAGATACGCAGTATTTT
TRBV20-1,TRBJ2-7,NA,NA,CSAREARTGIREQYF,TGCAGTGCTAGAGAAGCGCGGACGGGGATACGGGAGCAGTACTTC
TRBV20-1,TRBJ2-1,few,NA,CSARDGADEQFF,TGCAGTGCTAGGGATGGGGCGGATGAGCAGTTCTTC
TRBV6-5,TRBJ2-4,few,NA,CASSPPGARNIQYF,TGTGCCAGCAGTCCCCCAGGGGCTCGAAACATTCAGTACTTC
TRBV10-3,TRBJ2-1,many,TRBD2,CAISQASGSSYNEQFF,TGTGCCATCAGTCAGGCTAGCGGGAGCTCCTACAATGAGCAGTTCTTC
TRBV19,TRBJ2-3,many,NA,CAISSAGATDTQYF,TGTGCCATTTCTAGCGCGGGGGCCACAGATACGCAGTATTTT
TRBV20-1,TRBJ2-3,many,NA,CSAPRRERGTDTQYF,TGCAGTGCTCCTCGACGGGAGAGGGGCACAGATACGCAGTATTTT
TRBV11-2,TRBJ2-2,few,TRBD1,CASRRPGQGTGELFF,TGTGCCAGCAGGCGACCGGGACAGGGAACCGGGGAGCTGTTTTTT
TRBV19,TRBJ1-4,many,TRBD1,CASTQTGTFGEKLFF,TGTGCCAGTACCCAGACAGGGACATTCGGTGAAAAACTGTTTTTT
TRBV5-4,TRBJ1-1,few,TRBD1,CAGLDRGWRNTEAFF,TGTGCCGGCCTAGACAGGGGCTGGAGGAACACTGAAGCTTTCTTT
TRBV5-1,TRBJ2-5,many,NA,CASSLVQETQYF,TGCGCCAGCAGCTTGGTCCAGGAGACCCAGTACTTC
TRBV29-1,TRBJ1-2,many,NA,CSVEDAGGDGYTF,TGCAGCGTTGAAGATGCCGGGGGCGATGGCTACACCTTC
TRBV6-6,TRBJ2-5,NA,NA,CASSYRDKQETQYF,TGTGCCAGCAGTTACAGGGACAAACAAGAGACCCAGTACTTC
TRBV19,TRBJ1-5,NA,NA,CASSPRNQPQHF,TGTGCCAGTAGTCCCCGTAATCAGCCCCAGCATTTT
TRBV6-2/TRBV6-3,TRBJ2-6,many,NA,CATSITGANVLTF,TGTGCCACTTCCATCACTGGGGCCAACGTCCTGACTTTC
TRBV14,TRBJ2-5,many,NA,CASSHQSIYLQETQYF,TGTGCCAGCAGCCACCAGTCAATTTATCTACAAGAGACCCAGTACTTC
TRBV5-6,TRBJ2-3,few,NA,CASSGGTDGLTDTQYF,TGTGCCAGCAGCGGGGGGACCGACGGCCTCACAGATACGCAGTATTTT
TRBV13,TRBJ2-3,many,NA,CASSFMAWTDTQYF,TGTGCCAGCAGCTTTATGGCCTGGACAGATACGCAGTATTTT
TRBV20-1,TRBJ2-2,many,NA,CSARETAVGELFF,TGCAGTGCTAGAGAGACGGCCGTGGGGGAGCTGTTTTTT
TRBV11-2,TRBJ2-1,few,NA,CASSLAVGSNEQFF,TGTGCCAGCAGCTTAGCCGTAGGGAGCAATGAGCAGTTCTTC
TRBV7-3,TRBJ2-1,many,NA,CASSSGWGNEQFF,TGTGCCAGCAGCTCGGGGTGGGGCAATGAGCAGTTCTTC
TRBV7-9,TRBJ2-1,many,NA,CASNKGTGNNEWQFF,TGTGCCAGCAATAAAGGGACGGGAAACAATGAGTGGCAGTTCTTC
TRBV10-3,TRBJ1-3,few,NA,CAITPRGTGNTIYF,TGTGCCATCACCCCGAGAGGCACTGGAAACACCATATATTTT
TRBV27,TRBJ1-2,many,NA,CASSLKVGYTF,TGTGCCAGCAGTTTAAAGGTTGGCTACACCTTC
TRBV19,TRBJ1-5,NA,NA,CASSIEGSPNQPQHF,TGTGCCAGTAGTATCGAAGGAAGTCCTAATCAGCCCCAGCATTTT
TRBV6-1,TRBJ2-7,many,TRBD1,CASKRPGQVSYEQYF,TGTGCCAGCAAACGTCCGGGACAGGTCTCCTACGAGCAGTACTTC
TRBV6-5,TRBJ2-1,many,TRBD2,CASSYGGLADNNEQFF,TGTGCCAGCAGTTACGGGGGACTAGCGGATAATAATGAGCAGTTCTTC
TRBV5-5,TRBJ2-3,few,NA,CASLQGLGTDTQYF,TGTGCCAGCCTTCAGGGCCTGGGGACAGATACGCAGTATTTT
TRBV29-1,TRBJ2-7,many,NA,CSVESLAGEQYF,TGCAGCGTTGAGTCGCTAGCTGGTGAGCAGTACTTC
TRBV7-9,TRBJ2-7,many,TRBD2,CASSIGTSTYEQYF,TGTGCCAGCAGCATCGGGACTAGCACCTACGAGCAGTACTTC
TRBV3-1,TRBJ2-7,many,TRBD2,CASSTRLASYEQYF,TGTGCCAGCAGCACCCGACTAGCTTCCTACGAGCAGTACTTC
TRBV6-1,TRBJ2-7,NA,NA,CAGGRTYEQYF,TGTGCCGGCGGAAGGACCTACGAGCAGTACTTC
TRBV2,TRBJ1-1,NA,NA,CASSVSDLNTEAFF,TGTGCCAGCAGTGTTTCAGATCTGAACACTGAAGCTTTCTTT
TRBV5-1,TRBJ2-7,many,TRBD1,CASSLSPGTGAEQYF,TGCGCCAGCAGCTTATCACCCGGGACAGGTGCCGAGCAGTACTTC
TRBV4-3,TRBJ2-6,many,NA,CASSKEGGLTLVGANVLTF,TGCGCCAGCAGCAAAGAAGGAGGGCTAACCCTGGTCGGGGCCAACGTCCTGACTTTC
TRBV5-4,TRBJ1-4,few,TRBD1,CASSVNRGRTNEKLFF,TGTGCCAGCAGCGTCAACAGGGGGAGGACTAATGAAAAACTGTTTTTT
TRBV7-2,TRBJ2-7,few,NA,CASSYRDSYEQYF,TGTGCCAGCAGTTACAGGGACTCCTACGAGCAGTACTTC
TRBV5-1,TRBJ2-7,few,TRBD2,CASSRLTSGISYEQYF,TGCGCCAGCAGCCGCCTGACTAGCGGGATCTCCTACGAGCAGTACTTC
TRBV3-1,TRBJ1-2,many,NA,CASSQDRTYYGYTF,TGTGCCAGCAGCCAAGATAGGACATACTATGGCTACACCTTC
TRBV20-1,TRBJ2-1,many,TRBD2,CSARWLAGGNNEQFF,TGCAGTGCTAGGTGGCTAGCGGGAGGTAACAATGAGCAGTTCTTC
TRBV5-5,TRBJ1-5,NA,TRBD1,CASSWTGGFNPPQHF,TGTGCCAGCAGCTGGACAGGGGGTTTTAATCCGCCCCAGCATTTT
TRBV6-5,TRBJ2-4,NA,TRBD1,CASTPGQGGNIQYF,TGTGCCAGCACTCCTGGACAGGGCGGAAACATTCAGTACTTC
TRBV7-2,TRBJ1-6,few,NA,CASSFGPGGTNSPLHF,TGTGCCAGCAGCTTCGGACCAGGCGGTACTAATTCACCCCTCCACTTT
TRBV9,TRBJ2-5,NA,NA,CASSVGEQDETQYF,TGTGCCAGCAGCGTAGGAGAGCAAGATGAGACCCAGTACTTC
TRBV6-5,TRBJ1-3,many,NA,CASSYTAAGTSGNTIYF,TGTGCCAGCAGTTACACAGCTGCAGGTACCTCTGGAAACACCATATATTTT